The rows below give T cell receptor beta chains drawn from one sample of a study of blood T cell repertoires in COVID-19. Sequencing used immunoSEQ multiplex PCR; TCRdb keeps in-frame clones, though not all of them. The sample yields roughly 120,000 clones, approximately 80% seen once. Sequenced: peripheral blood. The receptors were gathered from a woman aged 55-70 years with acute or convalescent COVID-19. Each CDR3 is given with its conserved first and last residue. The order of the fields is D gene, J gene, V gene, clone size, CDR3 protein. A D gene is named only where the DNA matches it firmly. Only some rows state a clone size, as once, few, many or a class for expanded clones.

D gene: TRBD1; J gene: TRBJ1-2; V gene: TRBV5-5; clone size: once; CDR3 protein: CASSLGQGAGGYTF
D gene: TRBD1; J gene: TRBJ1-2; V gene: TRBV28; clone size: -; CDR3 protein: CASSFRLRADRGLNYGYTF
D gene: -; J gene: TRBJ2-7; V gene: TRBV5-1; clone size: once; CDR3 protein: CASSQDSRGYEQYF
D gene: -; J gene: TRBJ1-1; V gene: TRBV12-5; clone size: -; CDR3 protein: CASGSSVGNTEAFF
D gene: TRBD1; J gene: TRBJ1-6; V gene: TRBV20-1; clone size: -; CDR3 protein: CSASGTGVRGSPLHF
D gene: -; J gene: TRBJ1-6; V gene: TRBV11-1; clone size: -; CDR3 protein: CASSLGQRGYNSPLHF
D gene: TRBD2; J gene: TRBJ2-2; V gene: TRBV2; clone size: -; CDR3 protein: CASLRGGHTGELFF
D gene: TRBD2; J gene: TRBJ2-7; V gene: TRBV28; clone size: -; CDR3 protein: CASSLGGGASHYEQYF
D gene: -; J gene: TRBJ2-2; V gene: TRBV18; clone size: -; CDR3 protein: CASSPGHPNTGELFF
D gene: TRBD1; J gene: TRBJ1-1; V gene: TRBV10-1; clone size: -; CDR3 protein: CASSDPRQGAKAFF
D gene: TRBD1; J gene: TRBJ1-2; V gene: TRBV6-2/TRBV6-3; clone size: -; CDR3 protein: CASSSLTGIYGYTF
D gene: TRBD1; J gene: TRBJ1-3; V gene: TRBV7-6; clone size: few; CDR3 protein: CASSFSGGAGGNTIYF
D gene: -; J gene: TRBJ2-3; V gene: TRBV6-5; clone size: -; CDR3 protein: CASSSYSTQSTDTQYF
D gene: TRBD1; J gene: TRBJ2-3; V gene: TRBV7-9; clone size: -; CDR3 protein: CASSGDRREDTQYF
D gene: -; J gene: TRBJ1-4; V gene: TRBV7-8; clone size: -; CDR3 protein: CASSLVADRNREKLFF
D gene: -; J gene: TRBJ1-4; V gene: TRBV2; clone size: -; CDR3 protein: CASRKLQGTNEKLFF
D gene: -; J gene: TRBJ1-2; V gene: TRBV28; clone size: -; CDR3 protein: CASRSGSHYGYTF
D gene: -; J gene: TRBJ2-7; V gene: TRBV21-1; clone size: -; CDR3 protein: CARRGGTYEQYF
D gene: TRBD1; J gene: TRBJ2-7; V gene: TRBV5-4; clone size: -; CDR3 protein: CASSPGTGTVFYEQYF
D gene: -; J gene: TRBJ2-7; V gene: TRBV9; clone size: -; CDR3 protein: CASSPQFNEQYF
D gene: -; J gene: TRBJ2-2; V gene: TRBV7-9; clone size: -; CDR3 protein: CASSPYRGGQDTGELFF
D gene: TRBD2; J gene: TRBJ2-3; V gene: TRBV7-3; clone size: once; CDR3 protein: CASSTGLAGVADTQYF
D gene: -; J gene: TRBJ1-2; V gene: TRBV13; clone size: -; CDR3 protein: CASSYAGLNYGYTF
D gene: -; J gene: TRBJ2-3; V gene: TRBV7-2; clone size: -; CDR3 protein: CASSFRALTDTQYF
D gene: -; J gene: TRBJ2-2; V gene: TRBV12-3/TRBV12-4; clone size: -; CDR3 protein: CASRQGNTGELFF